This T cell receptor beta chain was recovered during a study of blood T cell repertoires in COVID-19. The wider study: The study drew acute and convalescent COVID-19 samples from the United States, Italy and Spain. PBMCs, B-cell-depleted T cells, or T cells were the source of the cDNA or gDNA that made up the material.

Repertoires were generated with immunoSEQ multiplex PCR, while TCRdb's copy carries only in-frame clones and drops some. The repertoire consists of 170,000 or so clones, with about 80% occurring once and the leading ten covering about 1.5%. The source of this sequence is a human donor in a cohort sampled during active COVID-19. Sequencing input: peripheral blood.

Here the CDR3 reads CASSSGGGYGYTF. CDR3 coding DNA: TGTGCCAGCAGCTCAGGTGGAGGCTATGGCTACACCTTC. The gene calls are TRBV7-2 and TRBJ1-2; D unresolved. With 4 bases removed from V and 4 bases from J, the gap between germline ends came to 10 bases. Per the germline V gene, CDR1 is SGHTA and CDR2 is FQGNSA. The length of the CDR3 is 13 residues.